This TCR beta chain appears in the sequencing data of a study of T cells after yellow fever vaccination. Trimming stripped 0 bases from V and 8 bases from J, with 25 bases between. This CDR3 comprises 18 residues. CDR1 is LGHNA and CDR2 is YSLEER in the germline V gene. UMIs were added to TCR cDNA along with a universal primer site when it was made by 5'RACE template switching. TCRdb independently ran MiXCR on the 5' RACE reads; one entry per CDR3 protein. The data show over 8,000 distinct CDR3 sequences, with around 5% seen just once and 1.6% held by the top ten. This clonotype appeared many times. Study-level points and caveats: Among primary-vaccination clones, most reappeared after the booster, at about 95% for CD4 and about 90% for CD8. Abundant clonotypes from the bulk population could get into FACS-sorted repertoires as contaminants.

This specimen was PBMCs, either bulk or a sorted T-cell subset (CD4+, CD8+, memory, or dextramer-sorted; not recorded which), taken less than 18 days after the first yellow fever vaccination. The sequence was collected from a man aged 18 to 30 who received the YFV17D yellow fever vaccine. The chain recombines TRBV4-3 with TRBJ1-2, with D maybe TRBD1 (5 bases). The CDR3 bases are TGCGCCAGCAGCCAAGATCATCCGGACAACGCTCGATCAGGCGGCTACACCTTC. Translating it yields CASSQDHPDNARSGGYTF.